This T cell receptor beta chain was sequenced during a study of CD8 T cells in ankylosing spondylitis. To note about this clonotype: What it binds is not known.

Findings and caveats of the study: Disease-linked clones reportedly concentrated significantly in matched ankylosing spondylitis synovial fluid. Ankylosing spondylitis blood appeared to be characterized by a TCR beta motif of several highly homologous variants.

Quantitative 5'-RACE with molecular barcodes was used to make the TCR beta libraries. MiXCR was run by TCRdb on the 5' RACE reads, yielding one entry per CDR3 protein. The table shows about 320,000 distinct CDR3 sequences, with around 10% occurring only once. Per germline, CDR1 PRHDT and CDR2 FYEKMQ (reference sequence). V lost 4 bases and J lost 1, with 11 bases in between. This CDR3 spans 15 amino acids. This chain connects TRBV13 to TRBJ1-5; D is undetermined. The sequence came from a female donor with ankylosing spondylitis or in good health (not recorded which). Sequencing used blood, either unsorted or a sorted T cell fraction (not recorded which). CDR3 region: CASSSMGGSNQPQHF. CDR3 nucleotides: TGTGCCAGCAGCTCCATGGGAGGGAGCAATCAGCCCCAGCATTTT.